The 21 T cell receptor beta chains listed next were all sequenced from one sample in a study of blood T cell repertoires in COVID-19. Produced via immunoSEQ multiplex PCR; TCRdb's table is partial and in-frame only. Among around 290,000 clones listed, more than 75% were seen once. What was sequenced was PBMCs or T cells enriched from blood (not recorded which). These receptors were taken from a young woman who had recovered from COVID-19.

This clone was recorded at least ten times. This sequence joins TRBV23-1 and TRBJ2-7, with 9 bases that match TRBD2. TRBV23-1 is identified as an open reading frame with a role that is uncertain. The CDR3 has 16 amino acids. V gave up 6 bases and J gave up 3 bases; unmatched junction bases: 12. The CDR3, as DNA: TGCGCCAGCAGCCGCCAGAGACTAGCGGCGAACTACGAGCAGTACTTC. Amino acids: CASSRQRLAANYEQYF.

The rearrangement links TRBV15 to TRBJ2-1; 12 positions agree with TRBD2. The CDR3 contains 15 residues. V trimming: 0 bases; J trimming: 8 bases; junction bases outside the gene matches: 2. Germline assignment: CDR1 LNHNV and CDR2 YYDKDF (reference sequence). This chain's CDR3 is CATSRELAGGHEQFF. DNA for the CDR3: TGTGCCACCAGCAGAGAGCTAGCGGGAGGGCATGAGCAGTTCTTC.

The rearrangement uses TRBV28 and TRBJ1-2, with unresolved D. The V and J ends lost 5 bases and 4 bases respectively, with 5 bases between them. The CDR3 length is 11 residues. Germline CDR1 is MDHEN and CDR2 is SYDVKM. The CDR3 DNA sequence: TGTGCCAGCAGTGAGTCCTATGGCTACACCTTC. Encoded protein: CASSESYGYTF.

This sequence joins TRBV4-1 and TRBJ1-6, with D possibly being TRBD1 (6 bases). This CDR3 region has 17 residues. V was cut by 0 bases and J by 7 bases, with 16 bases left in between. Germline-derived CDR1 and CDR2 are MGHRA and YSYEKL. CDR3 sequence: CASSQDGTGQLNSPLHF. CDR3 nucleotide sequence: TGCGCCAGCAGCCAAGATGGTACGGGACAACTAAATTCACCCCTCCACTTT.

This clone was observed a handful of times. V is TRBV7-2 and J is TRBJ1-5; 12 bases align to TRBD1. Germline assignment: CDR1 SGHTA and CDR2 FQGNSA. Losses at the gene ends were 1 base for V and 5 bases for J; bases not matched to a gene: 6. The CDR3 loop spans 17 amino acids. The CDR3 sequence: CASSLGGGQGAHQPQHF. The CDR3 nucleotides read TGTGCCAGCAGCTTAGGCGGGGGACAGGGGGCCCATCAGCCCCAGCATTTT.

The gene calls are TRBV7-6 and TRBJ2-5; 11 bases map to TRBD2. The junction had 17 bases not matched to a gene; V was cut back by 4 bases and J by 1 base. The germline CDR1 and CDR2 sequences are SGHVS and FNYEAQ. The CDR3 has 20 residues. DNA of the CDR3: TGTGCCAGCAGCTCTATTCCTTCTATTTCGACTAGCGGGATCCAAGAGACCCAGTACTTC. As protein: CASSSIPSISTSGIQETQYF.

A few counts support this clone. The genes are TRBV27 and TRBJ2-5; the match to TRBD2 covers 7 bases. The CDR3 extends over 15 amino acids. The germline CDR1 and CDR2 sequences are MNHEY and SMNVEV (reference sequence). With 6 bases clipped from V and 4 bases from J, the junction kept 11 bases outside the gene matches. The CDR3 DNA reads TGTGCCAGCAGCCCGCCGGGACTAATACGAGAGACCCAGTACTTC. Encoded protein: CASSPPGLIRETQYF.

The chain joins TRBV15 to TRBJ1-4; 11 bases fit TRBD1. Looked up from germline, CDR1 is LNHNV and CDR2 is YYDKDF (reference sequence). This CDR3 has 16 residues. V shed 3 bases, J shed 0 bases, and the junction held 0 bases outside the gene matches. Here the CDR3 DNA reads TGTGCCACCAGCAGGGACAGGGGGCCAACTAATGAAAAACTGTTTTTT. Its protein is CATSRDRGPTNEKLFF.

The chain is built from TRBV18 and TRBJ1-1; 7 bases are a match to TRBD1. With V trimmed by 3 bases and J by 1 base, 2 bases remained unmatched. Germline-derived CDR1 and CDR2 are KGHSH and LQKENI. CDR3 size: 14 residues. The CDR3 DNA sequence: TGTGCCAGCTCACCTGGGACAGAGAACACTGAAGCTTTCTTT. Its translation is CASSPGTENTEAFF.

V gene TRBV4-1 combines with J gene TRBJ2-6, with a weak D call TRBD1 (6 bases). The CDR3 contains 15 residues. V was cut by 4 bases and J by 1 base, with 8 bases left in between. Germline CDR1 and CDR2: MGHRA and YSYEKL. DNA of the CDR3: TGCGCCAGCAGCCGTCAGGGGTCTGGGGCCAACGTCCTGACTTTC. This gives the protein CASSRQGSGANVLTF.

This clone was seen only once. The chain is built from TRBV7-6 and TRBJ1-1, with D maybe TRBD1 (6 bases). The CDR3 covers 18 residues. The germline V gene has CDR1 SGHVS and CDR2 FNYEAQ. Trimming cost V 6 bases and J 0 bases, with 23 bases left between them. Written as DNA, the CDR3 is TGTGCCAGCAGTTCCGGGGGGCAGGATGTAGGAATGAACACTGAAGCTTTCTTT. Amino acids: CASSSGGQDVGMNTEAFF.

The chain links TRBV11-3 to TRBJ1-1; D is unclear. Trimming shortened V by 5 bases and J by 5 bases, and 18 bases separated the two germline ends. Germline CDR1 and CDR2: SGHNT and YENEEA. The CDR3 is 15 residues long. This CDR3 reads CASSQRGNVGTEAFF. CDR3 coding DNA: TGTGCCAGCAGCCAACGAGGGAACGTAGGTACTGAAGCTTTCTTT.

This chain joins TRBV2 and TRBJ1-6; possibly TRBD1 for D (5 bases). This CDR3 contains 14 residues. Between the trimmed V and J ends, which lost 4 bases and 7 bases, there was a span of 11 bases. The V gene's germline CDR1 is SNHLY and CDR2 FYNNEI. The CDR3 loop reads CASSGARTNSPLHF. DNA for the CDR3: TGTGCCAGCAGTGGGGCCAGGACAAATTCACCCCTCCACTTT.

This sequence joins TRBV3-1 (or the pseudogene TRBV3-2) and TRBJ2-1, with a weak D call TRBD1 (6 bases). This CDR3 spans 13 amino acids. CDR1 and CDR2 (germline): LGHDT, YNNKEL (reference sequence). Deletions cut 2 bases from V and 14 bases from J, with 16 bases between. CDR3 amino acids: CASSQSEGEYEFF. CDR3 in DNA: TGTGCCAGCAGCCAATCCGAGGGGGAGTATGAGTTCTTC.

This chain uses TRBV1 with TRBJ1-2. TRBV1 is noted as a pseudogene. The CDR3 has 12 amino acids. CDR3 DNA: TGCACCAGCAGCCTCCCGGGGGGGGGCTACACCTTC. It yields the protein CTSSLPGGGYTF.

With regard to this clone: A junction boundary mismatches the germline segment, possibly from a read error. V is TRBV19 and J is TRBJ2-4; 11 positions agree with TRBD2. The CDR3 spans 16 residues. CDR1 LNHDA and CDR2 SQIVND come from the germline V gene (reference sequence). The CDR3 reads CASSTNSGGAANIEYF. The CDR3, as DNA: TGTGCCAGTAGTACGAATAGCGGGGGGGCCGCGAACATTGAGTACTTC. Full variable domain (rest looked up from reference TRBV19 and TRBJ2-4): DGGITQSPKYLFRKEGQNVTLSCEQNLNHDAMYWYRQDPGQGLRLIYYSQIVNDFQKGDIAEGYSVSREKKESFPLTVTSAQKNPTAFYLCASSTNSGGAANIEYFGAGTRLSVL.

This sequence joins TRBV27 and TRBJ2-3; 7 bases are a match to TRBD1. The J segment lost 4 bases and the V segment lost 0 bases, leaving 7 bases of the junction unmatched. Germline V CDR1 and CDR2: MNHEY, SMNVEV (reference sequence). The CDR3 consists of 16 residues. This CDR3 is CASSLSAGTAADTQYF. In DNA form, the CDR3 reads TGTGCCAGCAGTTTATCAGCCGGGACAGCAGCAGATACGCAGTATTTT.

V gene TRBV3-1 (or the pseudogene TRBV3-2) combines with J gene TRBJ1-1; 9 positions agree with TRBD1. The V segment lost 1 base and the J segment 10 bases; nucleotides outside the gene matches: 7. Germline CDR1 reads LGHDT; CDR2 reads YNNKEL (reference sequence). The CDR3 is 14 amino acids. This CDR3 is CASSQVVGTGLAFF. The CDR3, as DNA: TGTGCCAGCAGCCAAGTCGTTGGGACAGGGTTAGCTTTCTTT.

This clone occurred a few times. The CDR3: CASSLGLRSYEQYF. DNA for the CDR3: TGCGCCAGCAGCTTAGGACTACGATCCTACGAGCAGTACTTC. J is TRBJ2-7 and V is TRBV5-1; a possible D gene is TRBD2 (6 bases). CDR1 and CDR2 from the germline V gene are SGHRS and YFSETQ. This CDR3 region has 14 residues. The ends were cut back, 2 bases at V and 1 base at J, with 10 bases in the middle.

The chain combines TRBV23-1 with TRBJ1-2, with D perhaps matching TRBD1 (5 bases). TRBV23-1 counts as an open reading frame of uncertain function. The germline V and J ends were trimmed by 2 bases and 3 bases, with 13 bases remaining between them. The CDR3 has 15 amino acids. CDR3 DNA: TGCGCCAGCAGTCAAGATACACCAGGGTACTATGGCTACACCTTC. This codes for CASSQDTPGYYGYTF.

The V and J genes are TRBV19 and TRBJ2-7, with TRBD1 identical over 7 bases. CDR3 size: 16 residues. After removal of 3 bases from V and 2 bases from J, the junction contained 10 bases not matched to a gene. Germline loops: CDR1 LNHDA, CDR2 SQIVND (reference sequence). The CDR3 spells CASSIYRGDNAYEQYF. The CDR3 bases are TGTGCCAGTAGTATCTACAGGGGCGACAACGCCTACGAGCAGTACTTC.